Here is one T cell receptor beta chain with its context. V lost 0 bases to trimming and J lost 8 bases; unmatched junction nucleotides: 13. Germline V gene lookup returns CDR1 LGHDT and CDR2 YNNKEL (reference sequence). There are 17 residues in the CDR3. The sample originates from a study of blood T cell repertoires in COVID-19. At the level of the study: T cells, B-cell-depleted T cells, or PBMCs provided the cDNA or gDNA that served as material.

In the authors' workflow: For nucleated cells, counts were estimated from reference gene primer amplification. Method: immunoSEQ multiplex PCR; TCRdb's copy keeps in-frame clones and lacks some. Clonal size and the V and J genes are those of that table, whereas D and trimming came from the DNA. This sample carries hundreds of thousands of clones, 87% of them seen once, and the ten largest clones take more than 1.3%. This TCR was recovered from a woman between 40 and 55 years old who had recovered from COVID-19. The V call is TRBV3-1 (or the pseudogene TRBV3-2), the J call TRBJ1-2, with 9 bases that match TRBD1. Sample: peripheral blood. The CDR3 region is CASSQDRVLGQGPGYTF. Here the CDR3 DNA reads TGTGCCAGCAGCCAAGATCGGGTCCTTGGACAGGGGCCGGGCTACACCTTC.